Listed here are 10 T cell receptor beta chains from one sample, sequenced in a study of blood T cells in healthy people across ages. Next came a second PCR, run for about 6 to 12 cycles, which used a sample-barcoded 5' primer along with a J-beta primer mix. TCRdb re-analysed the 5' RACE reads in MiXCR, keeping a single row per CDR3 protein. The table has hundreds of thousands of distinct CDR3 sequences, roughly half seen once; the top ten hold about 54%. The material sequenced was blood. The receptors originated from a man in his 60s in good health.

This clonotype was found a few times. The rearrangement uses TRBV10-3 and TRBJ2-7; 7 bases are shared with TRBD2. The V gene's germline CDR1 is ENHRY and CDR2 SYGVKD. This CDR3 contains 13 residues. The trim removed 11 bases at V and 5 bases at J, leaving 12 bases unmatched. The DNA of the CDR3 is TGTGCCTCTCAAAGGAGGGAGGGCGACGAGCAGTACTTC. It specifies CASQRREGDEQYF.

The J gene is TRBJ2-3, the V gene TRBV5-5; D may be TRBD2 (8 bases). The germline CDR1 and CDR2 sequences are SGHKS and YYEKEE (reference sequence). This CDR3 is built from 17 residues. V was pared by 0 bases and J by 9 bases, with 23 bases between. In DNA form, the CDR3 reads TGTGCCAGCAGCTTGGGGGGTTCAACTAGCGGCAGGGGGACGCAGTATTTT. This sequence encodes CASSLGGSTSGRGTQYF.

This clonotype occurred a few times. The genes are TRBV4-2 and TRBJ1-2, with D hard to call. The CDR3 contains 15 residues. The V and J ends lost 1 base and 0 bases respectively, with 9 bases between them. Germline V gene sequence: CDR1 LGHNA, CDR2 YNFKEQ. CDR3 amino acids: CASSQATDTNYGYTF. CDR3 DNA: TGTGCCAGCAGCCAAGCAACAGATACTAACTATGGCTACACCTTC.

The gene calls are TRBV18 and TRBJ2-1; 13 nucleotides agree with TRBD2. V was pared by 4 bases and J by 13 bases, with 10 bases of the junction left unmatched. Per germline, CDR1 KGHSH and CDR2 LQKENI. CDR3 length equals 15 residues. CDR3 residues: CASSLTSGRLETQFF. CDR3 coding DNA: TGTGCCAGCTCACTGACTAGCGGGAGGCTTGAGACCCAGTTCTTC.

The rearrangement joins TRBV7-2 to TRBJ2-7; TRBD1 matches at 10 bases. V gave up 5 bases and J gave up 3 bases; unmatched junction bases: 4. The CDR3 consists of 14 residues. The germline V gene has CDR1 SGHTA and CDR2 FQGNSA. The CDR3, as DNA: TGTGCCAGCAGCCCGGGACAGGGGCACTACGAGCAGTACTTC. Translated: CASSPGQGHYEQYF.

V usage is TRBV4-1 and J usage is TRBJ2-7; a possible D gene is TRBD1 (5 bases). In germline, CDR1 is MGHRA, CDR2 YSYEKL. The CDR3 consists of 14 residues. V gave up 0 bases and J gave up 3 bases, with 9 bases separating them. The CDR3 is CASSQDRGYYEQYF. The CDR3, as DNA: TGCGCCAGCAGCCAAGATAGGGGTTACTACGAGCAGTACTTC.

Regarding this clonotype: One base away lies a much larger clone, so this may be a sequencing read error. The chain is built from TRBV4-3 and TRBJ2-3; D gene uncertain. Germline CDR1 is LGHNA and CDR2 is YSLEER. The CDR3 is 14 amino acids. The chain's CDR3 is CASNQERNMNTQYF. As DNA, the CDR3 is TGCGCCAGCAACCAAGAACGAAACATGAATACGCAGTATTTT.

Worth noting for this clonotype: An end of the junction does not agree with germline; a read error may underlie this. The rearrangement joins TRBV9 to TRBJ2-3, with D possibly being TRBD1 (6 bases). From germline, CDR1 is SGDLS and CDR2 YYNGEE. The CDR3 consists of 14 residues. Here the CDR3 DNA reads TGTGCCAGCCGCGTCGACAGGAGAACAGATACGCAGTATTTT. As protein: CASRVDRRTDTQYF.

This clonotype has just a few counts. This sequence joins TRBV29-1 and TRBJ2-3, with D unresolved. This CDR3 is 12 amino acids long. CDR1 SQVTM and CDR2 ANQGSEA come from the germline V gene. Trimming removed 3 bases at V and 4 bases at J, with 8 bases between. The chain's CDR3 is CSVELGPDTQYF. The CDR3 DNA is TGCAGCGTTGAGTTAGGCCCAGATACGCAGTATTTT.

This clonotype was seen repeatedly, ten times or more. This chain connects TRBV20-1 to TRBJ2-1, with D perhaps TRBD1 or TRBD2 (5 bases each). The V and J ends lost 2 bases and 10 bases respectively, with 21 bases between them. CDR1 and CDR2 from the germline V gene are DFQATT and SNEGSKA (reference sequence). There are 15 residues in the CDR3. Here the CDR3 DNA reads TGCAGTGCTAGAAACGCTAGAGGGGTGCGAGGGGAGCAGTTCTTC. Translating it yields CSARNARGVRGEQFF.